The 25 T cell receptor beta chains presented below share a single source sample, sequenced in a study of T cell repertoires in cytomegalovirus infection. TCRdb ran MiXCR on the reads and lists one entry per CDR3 protein. Of some 230,000 distinct CDR3 sequences detected, approximately 22% appear once; the ten largest clones hold 18%. Specimen: CD8+ T cells from PBMCs. Receptors were obtained from a human donor in good health (CMV status not recorded). Some clones in this sample may be carry-over from other donors' samples.

This clonotype was detected a few times. This chain connects TRBV5-6 to TRBJ2-7, with D perhaps TRBD1 (6 bases). CDR1 is SGHDT and CDR2 is YYEEEE in the germline V gene. The CDR3 covers 15 residues. V lost 4 bases to trimming and J lost 2 bases, with 16 bases between them. The CDR3 nucleotides read TGTGCCAGCAGCCATATACAGGGATCCCCCTACGAGCAGTACTTC. Encoded protein: CASSHIQGSPYEQYF.

Only a few counts were recorded for this clonotype. The J gene is TRBJ2-3, the V gene TRBV14; D perhaps matches TRBD2 (6 bases). The V gene's germline CDR1 is SGHDN and CDR2 FVKESK. The V gene lost 0 bases and the J gene lost 1 base, with 11 bases spanning the gap. The CDR3 totals 16 residues. The chain's CDR3 is CASSQEHGGGTDTQYF. In nucleotides, the CDR3 is TGTGCCAGCAGCCAAGAACACGGGGGAGGCACAGATACGCAGTATTTT.

The sample holds a few counts of this clonotype. The chain carries TRBV2 and TRBJ1-1; no clear D gene. CDR3 length: 12 amino acids. Germline V gene sequence: CDR1 SNHLY, CDR2 FYNNEI. V was clipped by 7 bases and J by 1 base, with 7 bases between them. CDR3 amino acids: CASNKGNTEAFF. In nucleotides, the CDR3 is TGTGCCAGCAATAAGGGGAACACTGAAGCTTTCTTT. The variable domain in full, with the rest retrieved from reference TRBV2 and TRBJ1-1, is EPEVTQTPSHQVTQMGQEVILRCVPISNHLYFYWYRQILGQKVEFLVSFYNNEISEKSEIFDDQFSVERPDGSNFTLKIRSTKLEDSAMYFCASNKGNTEAFFGQGTRLTVV.

The chain joins TRBV9 to TRBJ2-2; possibly TRBD2 for D (5 bases). The CDR3 is made up of 15 amino acids. CDR1 is SGDLS and CDR2 is YYNGEE in the germline V gene. The V and J ends lost 4 bases and 4 bases respectively, with 14 bases between them. As DNA, the CDR3 is TGTGCCAGCAGCACCGAGGACTTTTCCACCGGGGAGCTGTTTTTT. Translation gives CASSTEDFSTGELFF.

This clonotype was observed at least ten times. The rearrangement links TRBV7-9 to TRBJ2-3; D possibly corresponds to TRBD2 (5 bases). V was pared by 2 bases and J by 2 bases, with 14 bases between. The CDR3 runs to 16 residues. In germline, CDR1 is SEHNR, CDR2 FQNEAQ (reference sequence). CDR3 nucleotides: TGTGCCAGCAGCTTATGGAGTAGCGCCAACACAGATACGCAGTATTTT. This translates into CASSLWSSANTDTQYF.

This clonotype was counted ten times or more. The CDR3 region is CASSGGEGSTDTQYF. The CDR3 coding sequence is TGTGCCAGCAGCGGGGGTGAGGGTTCCACAGATACGCAGTATTTT. The V and J genes are TRBV11-2 and TRBJ2-3; TRBD1 or TRBD2 may be the D gene (5 bases each). The germline V gene encodes CDR1 SGHAT and CDR2 FQNNGV. The CDR3 runs 15 residues. Trimming stripped 5 bases from V and 2 bases from J, with 14 bases between.

CDR3 DNA sequence: TGCAGCTGGGGACTCCAAGAGACCCAGTACTTC. It codes for CSWGLQETQYF. The V call is TRBV29-1, the J call TRBJ2-5, with D possibly matching TRBD2 (6 bases). The V end lost 8 bases, the J end lost 1 base, and 8 bases lay between the germline ends. Germline CDR1 and CDR2: SQVTM and ANQGSEA. The CDR3 contains 11 residues.

V and J are TRBV28 and TRBJ1-2, with D uncertain. The germline gives CDR1 MDHEN, CDR2 SYDVKM. Trimming removed 6 bases at V and 1 base at J, with 9 bases between. The CDR3 loop spans 13 amino acids. This CDR3 is CASRGNDNYGYTF. The CDR3 region has the DNA TGTGCCAGCAGGGGGAACGATAACTATGGCTACACCTTC.

The chain combines TRBV28 with TRBJ2-5; D is uncertain. Germline V lookup: CDR1 MDHEN, CDR2 SYDVKM. The CDR3 has 15 amino acids. V lost 1 base to trimming and J lost 4 bases, with 13 bases between them. CDR3 coding DNA: TGTGCCAGCAGTTTATTCCTGGTGGACGGAGAGACCCAGTACTTC. Protein: CASSLFLVDGETQYF.

The CDR3 protein is CASARTNSYNEQFF. Here the CDR3 DNA reads TGTGCCAGCGCACGGACAAACTCCTACAATGAGCAGTTCTTC. The chain combines TRBV12-3 or TRBV12-4 with TRBJ2-1; weak D call: TRBD1 (5 bases). The CDR3 consists of 14 residues. V lost 8 bases and J 0 bases, leaving 11 bases between the germline ends.

This clonotype showed up many times. The chain joins TRBV28 to TRBJ2-7, with D possibly TRBD2 on 6 matching bases. V was trimmed by 0 bases and J by 6 bases, leaving 12 bases between them. The CDR3 length is 14 residues. Germline assignment: CDR1 MDHEN and CDR2 SYDVKM. CDR3 in DNA: TGTGCCAGCAGTTTATGGGTCCCAGCGGGCGAGCAGTACTTC. Translation gives CASSLWVPAGEQYF. The full variable domain, completed using reference TRBV28 and TRBJ2-7, is DVKVTQSSRYLVKRTGEKVFLECVQDMDHENMFWYRQDPGLGLRLIYFSYDVKMKEKGDIPEGYSVSREKKERFSLILESASTNQTSMYLCASSLWVPAGEQYFGPGTRLTVT.

The J gene is TRBJ1-2, the V gene TRBV29-1; weak D call: TRBD1 (6 bases). Germline loops: CDR1 SQVTM, CDR2 ANQGSEA. This CDR3 has 14 residues. V was cut by 5 bases and J by 2 bases, with 15 bases left in between. For the CDR3, the DNA is TGCAGCGTTCATTCAGGGGCCAGCAACTATGGCTACACCTTC. Its protein product is CSVHSGASNYGYTF.

At least ten counts were recorded for this clonotype. The rearrangement links TRBV7-2 to TRBJ1-1; D is possibly TRBD1 (5 bases). V lost 1 base to trimming and J lost 2 bases, with 5 bases between them. The CDR3 extends over 13 amino acids. The germline gives CDR1 SGHTA, CDR2 FQGNSA. The CDR3: CASSLGDNTEAFF. The CDR3 nucleotides are TGTGCCAGCAGCTTAGGGGACAACACTGAAGCTTTCTTT.

The chain is built from TRBV20-1 and TRBJ2-3; 10 bases match TRBD2. CDR1 and CDR2 (germline): DFQATT, SNEGSKA (reference sequence). This CDR3 contains 17 residues. Germline trimming cut 1 base from V and 1 base from J; bases unmatched to any gene: 8. This chain's CDR3 is CSARVSGGAAGTDTQYF. CDR3 DNA sequence: TGCAGTGCTAGAGTAAGCGGGGGGGCCGCAGGCACAGATACGCAGTATTTT.

The chain combines TRBV12-3 or TRBV12-4 with TRBJ1-1; perhaps TRBD1 as D (6 bases). This CDR3 is built from 12 residues. Trimming left V 6 bases short and J 8 bases short, with 13 bases between. The CDR3 nucleotides are TGTGCCAGCAGCCCTGGGACATTAGAAGCTTTCTTT. It translates to CASSPGTLEAFF.

This clonotype appeared a few times. The CDR3 sequence is CASSLGRTGEPYEQYF. The CDR3 DNA reads as TGTGCCAGCAGTTTGGGTAGGACAGGGGAACCCTACGAGCAGTACTTC. V gene TRBV28 combines with J gene TRBJ2-7; 9 nucleotides match TRBD1. The germline gives CDR1 MDHEN, CDR2 SYDVKM. Trimming took 3 bases from V and 2 from J; bases not matched to a gene: 8. The CDR3 is 16 amino acids.

J is TRBJ2-7 and V is TRBV11-2, with 7 bases matching TRBD1. The CDR3 spans 16 residues. Germline values: CDR1 SGHAT, CDR2 FQNNGV. The V gene end was trimmed by 3 bases and the J gene end by 3 bases; junction bases not matched to a gene: 11. This CDR3 reads CASSFGETGIGYEQYF. CDR3 bases: TGTGCCAGCAGCTTCGGAGAGACAGGGATAGGCTACGAGCAGTACTTC.

This clonotype occurred a few times. The DNA of the CDR3 is TGTGCCAGCAGCTTGGGAATGTCCTACGAGCAGTACTTC. Translation: CASSLGMSYEQYF. V and J are TRBV7-9 and TRBJ2-7, with D uncertain. The CDR3 extends over 13 amino acids. Germline V gene data show CDR1 as SEHNR and CDR2 as FQNEAQ (reference sequence). Deletions cut 3 bases from V and 1 base from J, with 7 bases between.

The rearrangement links TRBV20-1 to TRBJ2-1, with D possibly matching TRBD2 (6 bases). The CDR3 extends over 12 amino acids. V was trimmed by 1 base and J by 9 bases, leaving 10 bases between them. Germline CDR1 DFQATT, CDR2 SNEGSKA (reference sequence). The CDR3 DNA is TGCAGTGCTAGAGCATCGGGAGTTGAGCAGTTCTTC. This translates into CSARASGVEQFF.

This clonotype showed up just a few times. The V call is TRBV28, the J call TRBJ1-1, with D unresolved. The germline V gene encodes CDR1 MDHEN and CDR2 SYDVKM. The CDR3 sequence is 11 residues long. Trimming shortened V by 8 bases and J by 6 bases, and 10 bases separated the two germline ends. The CDR3 is CASWAWAEAFF. The CDR3 nucleotides read TGTGCCAGCTGGGCCTGGGCTGAAGCTTTCTTT.

This clonotype was detected a few times. The chain links TRBV20-1 to TRBJ2-1; tentative D call: TRBD2 (6 bases). This CDR3 contains 15 residues. The germline CDR1 and CDR2 sequences are DFQATT and SNEGSKA (reference sequence). The V end was cut by 5 bases, the J end by 0 bases, with 14 bases between. DNA of the CDR3: TGCAGTGCTGAAAGGGACTGGAGCTCCTACAATGAGCAGTTCTTC. Translated: CSAERDWSSYNEQFF.

This clonotype was seen at least ten times. V and J are TRBV7-9 and TRBJ1-2; D uncertain. V was clipped by 5 bases and J by 5 bases, with 18 bases between them. CDR3 length: 15 amino acids. CDR1 is SEHNR, CDR2 FQNEAQ, per germline (reference sequence). CDR3 protein: CASSPAGGETYGYTF. CDR3 bases: TGTGCCAGCAGCCCCGCCGGCGGGGAAACGTATGGCTACACCTTC. The full variable domain, with the rest looked up from reference TRBV7-9 and TRBJ1-2, is DTGVSQNPRHKITKRGQNVTFRCDPISEHNRLYWYRQTLGQGPEFLTYFQNEAQLEKSRLLSDRFSAERPKGSFSTLEIQRTEQGDSAMYLCASSPAGGETYGYTFGSGTRLTVV.

J is TRBJ1-1 and V is TRBV19, with 9 bases identical to TRBD1. After removal of 6 bases from V and 3 bases from J, the junction contained 8 bases not matched to a gene. The germline CDR1 and CDR2 sequences are LNHDA and SQIVND (reference sequence). This CDR3 has 15 residues. The CDR3 spells CASRVGQGSDTEAFF. The CDR3 nucleotides are TGTGCCAGTAGGGTCGGACAGGGGTCGGACACTGAAGCTTTCTTT.

The rearrangement joins TRBV7-2 to TRBJ2-7; 8 bases align to TRBD2. The CDR3 is 15 amino acids. Per germline, CDR1 SGHTA and CDR2 FQGNSA. J gave up 2 bases and V 0 bases, and 3 bases lay outside the gene matches. CDR3 loop: CASSLASGAPYEQYF. The CDR3 nucleotides read TGTGCCAGCAGCTTAGCTAGCGGGGCCCCCTACGAGCAGTACTTC.

About this clonotype itself: Possible read error: a much larger clone is one base away. The chain carries TRBV6-2 or TRBV6-3 and TRBJ2-1, with unresolved D. Deletions cut 0 bases from V and 8 bases from J, with 11 bases between. Germline assignment: CDR1 MNHEY and CDR2 SVGEGT. This CDR3 spans 14 amino acids. CDR3 in DNA: TGTGCCAGCAGTTACTCGGGTGACATTTATGAGCAGTTCTTC. Its protein is CASSYSGDIYEQFF.